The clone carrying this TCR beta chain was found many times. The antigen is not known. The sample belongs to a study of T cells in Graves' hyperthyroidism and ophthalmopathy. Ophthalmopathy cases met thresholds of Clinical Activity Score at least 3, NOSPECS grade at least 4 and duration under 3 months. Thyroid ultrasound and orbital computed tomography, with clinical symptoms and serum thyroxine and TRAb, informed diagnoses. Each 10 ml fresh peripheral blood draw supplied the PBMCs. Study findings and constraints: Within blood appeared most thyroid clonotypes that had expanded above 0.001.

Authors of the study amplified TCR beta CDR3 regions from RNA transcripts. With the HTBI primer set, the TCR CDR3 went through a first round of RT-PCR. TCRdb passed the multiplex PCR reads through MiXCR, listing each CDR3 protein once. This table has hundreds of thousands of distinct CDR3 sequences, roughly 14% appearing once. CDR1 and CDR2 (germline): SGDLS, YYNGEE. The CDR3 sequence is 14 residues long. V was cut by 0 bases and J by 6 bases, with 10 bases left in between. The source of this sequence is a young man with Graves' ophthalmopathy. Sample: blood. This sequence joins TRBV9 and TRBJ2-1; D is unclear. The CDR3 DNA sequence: TGTGCCAGCAGCGTAGTCCAGCGAGCCAATGAGCAGTTCTTC. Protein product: CASSVVQRANEQFF. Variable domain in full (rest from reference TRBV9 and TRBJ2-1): DSGVTQTPKHLITATGQRVTLRCSPRSGDLSVYWYQQSLDQGLQFLIQYYNGEERAKGNILERFSAQQFPDLHSELNLSSLELGDSALYFCASSVVQRANEQFFGPGTRLTVL.